This TCR beta chain is from a study of T cell responses to AZD1222 COVID-19 vaccine. Overall study results and limits: Females made up more of the donors, who were largely white British, and clonal diversity may have come out too low. CD4 TCRs linked to vaccination spanned spike, dominating at 160-218 and 743-854. Seropositivity was recorded at baseline in only 6 or 7 AZD1222 recipients.

Between the trimmed V and J ends, which lost 3 bases and 5 bases, there was a span of 17 bases. The CDR3 extends over 15 amino acids. In germline, CDR1 is SGDLS, CDR2 YYNGEE. Details on this clone: Its matching antigen is unknown.

Sequencing was performed with immunoSEQ multiplex PCR; in TCRdb, only in-frame clones are kept and a portion is missing. The sample lists 150,000 or so clones, about nine tenths occurring once. The rearrangement uses TRBV9 and TRBJ1-1; TRBD1 might be the D (6 bases). The sample in question was peripheral blood, obtained on day 0 of AZD1222 vaccination. This sequence was found in an adult in good health. CDR3 sequence (DNA): TGTGCCAGCAGCGCGGGCCTCAGGGGCTTTACTGAAGCTTTCTTT. It is translated as CASSAGLRGFTEAFF.